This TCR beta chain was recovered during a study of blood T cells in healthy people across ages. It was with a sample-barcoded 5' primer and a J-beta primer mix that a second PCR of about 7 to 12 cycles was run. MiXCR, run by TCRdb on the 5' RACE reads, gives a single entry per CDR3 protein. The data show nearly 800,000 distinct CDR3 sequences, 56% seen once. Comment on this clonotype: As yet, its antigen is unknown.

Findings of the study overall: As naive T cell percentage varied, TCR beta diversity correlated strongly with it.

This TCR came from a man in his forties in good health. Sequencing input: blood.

DNA of the CDR3: TGTGCCAGCAGCTCCAACTTGCGCTATGCTGGCTACACCTTC. This encodes CASSSNLRYAGYTF. The genes are TRBV6-2 or TRBV6-3 and TRBJ1-2; no firm D call. The CDR3 covers 14 residues. In germline, CDR1 is MNHEY, CDR2 SVGEGT. Trimming took 6 bases from V and 7 from J, leaving 18 bases between them.